This T cell receptor beta chain is drawn from a study of blood T cells in healthy people across ages. Study findings and constraints: Estimated diversity, derived from one million T cells, was regarded as an underestimate. Naive CD4+ cells and diversity were both higher in long-lived donors than in aged donors. No conclusive comparison of naive versus antigen-experienced cells was possible with unsorted PBMCs.

Alongside a J-beta primer mix, a sample-barcoded 5' primer served in a second PCR lasting about 7 to 12 cycles. At least 2.5 million CDR3-containing paired-end reads were obtained per sample. TCRdb ran MiXCR on the 5' RACE reads and lists one entry per CDR3 protein. The table has around 970,000 distinct CDR3 sequences, approximately 50% seen once. On this clonotype: What it recognizes is unknown.

The germline V gene has CDR1 SGHTA and CDR2 FQGNSA. The CDR3 is made up of 15 amino acids. Trimming cost V 5 bases and J 2 bases, with 14 bases left between them. Sequenced sample: blood. This sequence was found in a woman aged 55-70 years in good health. The genes are TRBV7-2 and TRBJ2-3, with D tentatively TRBD2 (5 bases). The CDR3 here is CASSIPPGNTDTQYF. CDR3 coding DNA: TGTGCCAGCAGCATACCCCCGGGGAACACAGATACGCAGTATTTT.